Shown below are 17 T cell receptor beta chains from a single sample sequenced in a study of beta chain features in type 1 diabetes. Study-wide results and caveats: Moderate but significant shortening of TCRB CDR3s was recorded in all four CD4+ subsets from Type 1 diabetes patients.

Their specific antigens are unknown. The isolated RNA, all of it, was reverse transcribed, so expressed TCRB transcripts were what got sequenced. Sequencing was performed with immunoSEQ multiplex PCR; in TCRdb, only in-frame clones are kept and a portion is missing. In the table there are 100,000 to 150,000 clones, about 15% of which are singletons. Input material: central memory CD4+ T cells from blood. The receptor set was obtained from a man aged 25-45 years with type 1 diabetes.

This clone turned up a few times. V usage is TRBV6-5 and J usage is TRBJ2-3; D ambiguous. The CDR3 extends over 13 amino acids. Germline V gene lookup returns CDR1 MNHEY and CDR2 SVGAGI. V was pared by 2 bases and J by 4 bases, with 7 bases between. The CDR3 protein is CASSYTLADTQYF. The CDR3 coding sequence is TGTGCCAGCAGTTACACCCTGGCAGATACGCAGTATTTT.

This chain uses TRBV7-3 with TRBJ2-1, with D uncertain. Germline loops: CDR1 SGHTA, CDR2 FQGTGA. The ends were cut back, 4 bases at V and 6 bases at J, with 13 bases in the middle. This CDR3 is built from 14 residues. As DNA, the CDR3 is TGTGCCAGCAGCTCGGTGAGGTCCGGCAATGAGCAGTTCTTC. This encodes CASSSVRSGNEQFF.

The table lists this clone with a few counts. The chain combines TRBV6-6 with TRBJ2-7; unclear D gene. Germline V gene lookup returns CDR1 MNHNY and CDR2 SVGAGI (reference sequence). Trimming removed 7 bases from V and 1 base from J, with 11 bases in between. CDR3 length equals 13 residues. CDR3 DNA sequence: TGTGCCAGCAAAAAAGGGTTATCCTACGAGCAGTACTTC. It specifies CASKKGLSYEQYF.

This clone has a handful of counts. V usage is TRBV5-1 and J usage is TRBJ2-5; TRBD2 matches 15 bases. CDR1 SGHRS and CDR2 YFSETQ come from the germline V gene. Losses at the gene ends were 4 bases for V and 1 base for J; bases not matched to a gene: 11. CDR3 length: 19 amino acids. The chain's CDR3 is CASSRLGLAGGPTQETQYF. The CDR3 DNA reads TGCGCCAGCAGCCGCCTGGGACTAGCGGGGGGTCCCACCCAAGAGACCCAGTACTTC.

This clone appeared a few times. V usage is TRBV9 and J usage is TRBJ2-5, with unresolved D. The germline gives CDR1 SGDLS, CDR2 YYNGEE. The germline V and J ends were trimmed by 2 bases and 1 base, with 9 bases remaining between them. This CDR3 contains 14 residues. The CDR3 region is CASSVLGSQETQYF. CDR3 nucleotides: TGTGCCAGCAGCGTGCTAGGTAGCCAAGAGACCCAGTACTTC.

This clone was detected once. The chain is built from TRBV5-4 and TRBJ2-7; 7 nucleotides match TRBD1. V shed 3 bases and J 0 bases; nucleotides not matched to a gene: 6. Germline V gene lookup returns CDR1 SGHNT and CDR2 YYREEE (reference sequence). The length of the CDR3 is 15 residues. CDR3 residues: CASSYGQASSYEQYF. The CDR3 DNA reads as TGTGCCAGCAGCTACGGACAGGCTAGCTCCTACGAGCAGTACTTC. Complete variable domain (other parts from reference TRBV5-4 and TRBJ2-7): ETGVTQSPTHLIKTRGQQVTLRCSSQSGHNTVSWYQQALGQGPQFIFQYYREEENGRGNFPPRFSGLQFPNYSSELNVNALELDDSALYLCASSYGQASSYEQYFGPGTRLTVT.

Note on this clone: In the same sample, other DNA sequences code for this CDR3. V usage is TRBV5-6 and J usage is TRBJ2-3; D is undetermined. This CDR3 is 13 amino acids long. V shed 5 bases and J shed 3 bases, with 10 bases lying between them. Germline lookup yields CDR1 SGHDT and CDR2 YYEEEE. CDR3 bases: TGTGCCAGCAGTTCCTGGGAAACAGATACGCAGTATTTT. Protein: CASSSWETDTQYF.

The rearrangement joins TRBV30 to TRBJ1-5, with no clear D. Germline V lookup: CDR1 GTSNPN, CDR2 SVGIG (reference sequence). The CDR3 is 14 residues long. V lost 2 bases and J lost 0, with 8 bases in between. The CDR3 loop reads CAWSSQHSNQPQHF. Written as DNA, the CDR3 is TGTGCCTGGAGTTCACAACATAGCAATCAGCCCCAGCATTTT.

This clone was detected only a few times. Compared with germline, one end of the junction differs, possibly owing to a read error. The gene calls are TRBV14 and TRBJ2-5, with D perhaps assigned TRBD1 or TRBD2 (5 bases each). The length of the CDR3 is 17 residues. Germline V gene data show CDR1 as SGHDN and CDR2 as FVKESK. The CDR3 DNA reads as TGTGCCGGCAGCCAAGCCCCCTATTGGGGGTCGGAAGAGACCCAGTACTTC. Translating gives CAGSQAPYWGSEETQYF.

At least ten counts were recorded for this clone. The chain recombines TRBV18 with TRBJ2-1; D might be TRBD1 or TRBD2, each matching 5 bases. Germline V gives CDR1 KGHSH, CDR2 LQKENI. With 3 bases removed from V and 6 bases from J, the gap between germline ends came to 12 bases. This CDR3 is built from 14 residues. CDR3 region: CASSPGAALNEQFF. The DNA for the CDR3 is TGTGCCAGCTCACCCGGGGCGGCCCTCAATGAGCAGTTCTTC.

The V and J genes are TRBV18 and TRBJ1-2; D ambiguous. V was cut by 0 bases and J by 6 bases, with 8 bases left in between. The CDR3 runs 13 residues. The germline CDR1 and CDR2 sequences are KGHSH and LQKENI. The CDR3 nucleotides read TGTGCCAGCTCACCACCGACAAGGAATGGCTACACCTTC. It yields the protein CASSPPTRNGYTF.

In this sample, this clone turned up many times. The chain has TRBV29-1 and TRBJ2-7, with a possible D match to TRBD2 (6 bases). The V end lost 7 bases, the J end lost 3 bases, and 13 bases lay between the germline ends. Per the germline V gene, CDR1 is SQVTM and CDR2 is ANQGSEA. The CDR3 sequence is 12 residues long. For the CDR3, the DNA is TGCAGCGCTGGACTACTGGGCTACGAGCAGTACTTC. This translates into CSAGLLGYEQYF.

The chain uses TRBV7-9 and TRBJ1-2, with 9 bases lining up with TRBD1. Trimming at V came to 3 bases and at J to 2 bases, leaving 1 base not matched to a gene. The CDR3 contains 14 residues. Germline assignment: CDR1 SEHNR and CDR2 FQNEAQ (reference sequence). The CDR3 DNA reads TGTGCCAGCAGCTTGGGACAGGGAAACTATGGCTACACCTTC. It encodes CASSLGQGNYGYTF.

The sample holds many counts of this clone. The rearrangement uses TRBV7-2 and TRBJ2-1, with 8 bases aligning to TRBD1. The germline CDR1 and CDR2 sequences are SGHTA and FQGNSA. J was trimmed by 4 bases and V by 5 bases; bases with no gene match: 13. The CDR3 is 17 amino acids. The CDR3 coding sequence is TGTGCCAGCAGCCCAGAAATCCGACAGGGGTATTACAATGAGCAGTTCTTC. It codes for CASSPEIRQGYYNEQFF.

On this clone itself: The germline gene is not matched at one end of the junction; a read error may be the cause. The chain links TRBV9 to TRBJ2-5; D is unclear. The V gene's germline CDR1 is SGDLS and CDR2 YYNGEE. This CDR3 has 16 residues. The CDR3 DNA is TGTGCCAGCAGCGTAGGCCCAGATCCTGGGCAAGAGACCCAATACTTC. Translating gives CASSVGPDPGQETQYF. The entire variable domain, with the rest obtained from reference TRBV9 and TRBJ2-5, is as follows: DSGVTQTPKHLITATGQRVTLRCSPRSGDLSVYWYQQSLDQGLQFLIQYYNGEERAKGNILERFSAQQFPDLHSELNLSSLELGDSALYFCASSVGPDPGQETQYFGPGTRLLVL.

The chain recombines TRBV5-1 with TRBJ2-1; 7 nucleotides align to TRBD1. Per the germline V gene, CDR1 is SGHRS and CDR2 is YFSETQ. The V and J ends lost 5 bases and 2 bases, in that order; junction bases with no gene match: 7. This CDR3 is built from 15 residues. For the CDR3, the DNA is TGCGCCAGCAGTCTTACAGGGGAAACCTACAATGAGCAGTTCTTC. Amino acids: CASSLTGETYNEQFF.

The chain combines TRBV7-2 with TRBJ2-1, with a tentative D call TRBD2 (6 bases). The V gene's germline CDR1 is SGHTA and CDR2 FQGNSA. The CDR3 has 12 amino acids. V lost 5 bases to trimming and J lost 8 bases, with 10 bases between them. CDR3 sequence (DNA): TGTGCCAGCAGCCCCGGAGGGCATGAGCAGTTCTTC. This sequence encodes CASSPGGHEQFF.